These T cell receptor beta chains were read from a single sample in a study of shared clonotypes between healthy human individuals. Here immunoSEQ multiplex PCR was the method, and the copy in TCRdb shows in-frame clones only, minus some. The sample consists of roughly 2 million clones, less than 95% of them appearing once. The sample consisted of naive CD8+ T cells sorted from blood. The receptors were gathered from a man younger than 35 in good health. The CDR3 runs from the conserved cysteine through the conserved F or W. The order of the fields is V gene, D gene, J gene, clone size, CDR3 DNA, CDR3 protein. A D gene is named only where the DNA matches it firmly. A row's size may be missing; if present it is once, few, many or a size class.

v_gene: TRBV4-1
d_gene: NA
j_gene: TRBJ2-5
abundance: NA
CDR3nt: TGCGCCAGCAGCCAATCGCCCCAAGAGACCCAGTACTTC
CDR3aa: CASSQSPQETQYF

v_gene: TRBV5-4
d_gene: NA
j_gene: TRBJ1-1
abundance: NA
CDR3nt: TGTGCCAGCAGCTTGCTCTCACAGGGCACTGAAGCTTTCTTT
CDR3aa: CASSLLSQGTEAFF

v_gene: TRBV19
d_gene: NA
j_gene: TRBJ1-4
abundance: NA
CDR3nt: TGTGCCAGTAGTACAAGGGTCACTAATGAAAAACTGTTTTTT
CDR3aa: CASSTRVTNEKLFF

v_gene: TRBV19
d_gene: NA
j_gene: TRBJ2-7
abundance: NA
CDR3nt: TGTGCCAGTAGTCCTGGACCTTACGAGCAGTACTTC
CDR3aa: CASSPGPYEQYF

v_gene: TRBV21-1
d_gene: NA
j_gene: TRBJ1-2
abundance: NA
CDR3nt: TGTGCCAGCAGAAATCGGGACAGGGCAAACTATGGCTACACCTTC
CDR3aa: CASRNRDRANYGYTF

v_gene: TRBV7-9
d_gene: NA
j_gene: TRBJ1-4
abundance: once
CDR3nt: TGTGCCAGCAGCCCGATTTGGCCCCAGGGCGAAACTAATGAAAAACTGTTTTTT
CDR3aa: CASSPIWPQGETNEKLFF

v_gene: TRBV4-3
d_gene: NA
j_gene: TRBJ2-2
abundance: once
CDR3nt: TGCGCCAGCAGCTCCCTGGAGGGAGATTCGGCCGGGGAGCTGTTTTTT
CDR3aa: CASSSLEGDSAGELFF

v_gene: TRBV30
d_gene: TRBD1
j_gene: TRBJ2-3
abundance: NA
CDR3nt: TGTGCCTGGAACCAGCGACAGGGGGCCTGGTACGATACGCAGTATTTT
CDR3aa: CAWNQRQGAWYDTQYF

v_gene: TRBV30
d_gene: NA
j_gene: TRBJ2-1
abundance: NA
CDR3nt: TGTGCCTGGGAGCGAGGGGGCAATGAGCAGTTCTTC
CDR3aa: CAWERGGNEQFF

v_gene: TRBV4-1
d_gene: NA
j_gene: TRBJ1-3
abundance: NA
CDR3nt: TGCGCCAGCAGCCAAGATGAGGGCTCTGGAAACACCATATATTTT
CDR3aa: CASSQDEGSGNTIYF

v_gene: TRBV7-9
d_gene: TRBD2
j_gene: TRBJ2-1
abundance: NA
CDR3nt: TGTGCCAGCAGCAAGGGACTAGCGGGGCTATACAATGAGCAGTTCTTC
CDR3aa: CASSKGLAGLYNEQFF

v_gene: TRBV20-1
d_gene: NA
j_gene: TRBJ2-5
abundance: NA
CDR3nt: TGCAGTGCTAGCGAAGAGACCCAGTACTTC
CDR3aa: CSASEETQYF

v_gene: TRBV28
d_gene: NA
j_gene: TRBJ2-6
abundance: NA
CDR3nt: TGTGCCATATCGGACACTGGGGCCAACGTCCTGACTTTC
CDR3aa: CAISDTGANVLTF

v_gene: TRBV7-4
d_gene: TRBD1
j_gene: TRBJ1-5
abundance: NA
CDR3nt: TGTGCCAGCAGCCACCCCCGGACAGGTCTAGGCCAGCCCCAGCATTTT
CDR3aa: CASSHPRTGLGQPQHF

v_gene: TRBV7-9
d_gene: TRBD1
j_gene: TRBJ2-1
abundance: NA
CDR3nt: TGTGCCAGCAGCTATACCGGGACAGGGGAGTACAATGAGCAGTTCTTC
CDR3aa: CASSYTGTGEYNEQFF

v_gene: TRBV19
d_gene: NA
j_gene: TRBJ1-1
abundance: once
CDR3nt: TGTGCCAGTAGTATCGGGGTCGACACTGAAGCTTTCTTT
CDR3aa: CASSIGVDTEAFF

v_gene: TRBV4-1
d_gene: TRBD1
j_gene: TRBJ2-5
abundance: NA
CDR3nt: TGCGCCAGCAGCCGACCGACAGGGGGGCTCCAAGAGACCCAGTACTTC
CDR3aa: CASSRPTGGLQETQYF

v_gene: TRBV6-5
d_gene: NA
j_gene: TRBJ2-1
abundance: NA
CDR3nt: TGTGCCAGCAGTTTACTCCCGGCAGGGTACAATGAGCAGTTCTTC
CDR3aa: CASSLLPAGYNEQFF

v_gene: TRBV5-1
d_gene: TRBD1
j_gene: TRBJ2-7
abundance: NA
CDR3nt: TGCGCCAGAAGGCCGGACAGGGCATATGGCGAGCAGTACTTC
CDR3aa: CARRPDRAYGEQYF

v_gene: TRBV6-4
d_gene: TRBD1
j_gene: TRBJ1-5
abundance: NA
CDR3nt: TGTGCCAGCACCCCGACCGGACAGGGGGTTTCTGGCAATCAGCCCCAGCATTTT
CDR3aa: CASTPTGQGVSGNQPQHF

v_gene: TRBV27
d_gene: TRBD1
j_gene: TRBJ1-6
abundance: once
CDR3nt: TGTGCCAGCAGTGACCGGGACAGGAACATCGGGAATTCACCCCTCCACTTT
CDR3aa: CASSDRDRNIGNSPLHF

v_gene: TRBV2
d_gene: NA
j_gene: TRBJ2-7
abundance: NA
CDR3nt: TGTGCCAGCAGTGAAAGTTGGGGAGGGGGTACAGAGCAGTACTTC
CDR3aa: CASSESWGGGTEQYF

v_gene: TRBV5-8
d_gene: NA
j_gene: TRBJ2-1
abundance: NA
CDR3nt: TGTGCCAGCAGCCTGGGGCTACTCCCCGGAAGCTCCTACAATGAGCAGTTCTTC
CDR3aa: CASSLGLLPGSSYNEQFF

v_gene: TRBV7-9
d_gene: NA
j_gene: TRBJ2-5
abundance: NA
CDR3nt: TGTGCCAGCAGCTTACTGGGGCAAGCGAAGACCCAGTACTTC
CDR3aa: CASSLLGQAKTQYF

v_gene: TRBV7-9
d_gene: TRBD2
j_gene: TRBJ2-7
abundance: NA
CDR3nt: TGTGCCAGCAGCTTAAAGAGCGGGAGCCTTTTCGAGCAGTACTTC
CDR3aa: CASSLKSGSLFEQYF

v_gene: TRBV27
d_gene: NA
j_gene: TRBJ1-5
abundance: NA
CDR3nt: TGTGCCAGCAGCCTGATTAGCAATCAGCCCCAGCATTTT
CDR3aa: CASSLISNQPQHF

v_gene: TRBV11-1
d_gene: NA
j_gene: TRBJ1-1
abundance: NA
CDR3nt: TGTGCCAGCAGCTTAGGACTGAACACTGAAGCTTTCTTT
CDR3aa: CASSLGLNTEAFF

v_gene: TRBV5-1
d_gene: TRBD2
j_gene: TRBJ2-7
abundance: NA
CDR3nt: TGCGCCAGCAGCCCCAGACTAGCGGGAGGTCTCTCCGAGCAGTACTTC
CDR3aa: CASSPRLAGGLSEQYF

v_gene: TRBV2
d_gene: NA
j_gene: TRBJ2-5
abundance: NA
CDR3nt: TGTGCCAGCAGTGAATATGAGGCGTGGCAAGAGACCCAGTACTTC
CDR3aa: CASSEYEAWQETQYF

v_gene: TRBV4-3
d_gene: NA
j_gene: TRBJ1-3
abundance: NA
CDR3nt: TGCGCCAGCAGCCAAGGTACAGGGTTGGACACCATATATTTT
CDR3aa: CASSQGTGLDTIYF

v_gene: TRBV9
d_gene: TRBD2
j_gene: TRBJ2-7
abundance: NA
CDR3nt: TGTGCCAGCAGCTTGGGACTAGCGGGAGAGGTTTACGAGCAGTACTTC
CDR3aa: CASSLGLAGEVYEQYF

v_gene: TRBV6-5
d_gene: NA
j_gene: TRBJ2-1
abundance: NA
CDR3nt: TGTGCCAGCAGTGACGATTACAATGAGCAGTTCTTC
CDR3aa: CASSDDYNEQFF

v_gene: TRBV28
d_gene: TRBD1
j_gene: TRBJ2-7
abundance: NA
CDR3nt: TGTGCCAGCAGTTTAGGGGACAGGGGTGAGGAGCAGTACTTC
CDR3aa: CASSLGDRGEEQYF

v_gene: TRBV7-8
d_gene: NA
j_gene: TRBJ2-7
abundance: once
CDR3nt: TGTGCCAGCAGCTTAAACTCGAACGGCGTTTACGAGCAGTACTTC
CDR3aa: CASSLNSNGVYEQYF

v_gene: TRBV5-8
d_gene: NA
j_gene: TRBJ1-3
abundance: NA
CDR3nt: TGTGCCAGCAGCTTTTCGCCGTGGGGGAGCTCTGGAAACACCATATATTTT
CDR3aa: CASSFSPWGSSGNTIYF

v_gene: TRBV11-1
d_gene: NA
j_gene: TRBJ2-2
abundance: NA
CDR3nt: TGTGCCAGCAGCTTTCCTAGCGCGGGGGAGCTGTTTTTT
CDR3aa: CASSFPSAGELFF

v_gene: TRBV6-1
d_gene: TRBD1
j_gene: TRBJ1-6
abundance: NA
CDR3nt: TGTGCCAGCCTGGACAGGGGGGGCTATAATTCACCCCTCCACTTT
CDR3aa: CASLDRGGYNSPLHF

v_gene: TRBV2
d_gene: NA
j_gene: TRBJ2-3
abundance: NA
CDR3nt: TGTGCCAGCAGTGCCAGTAACACAGATACGCAGTATTTT
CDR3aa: CASSASNTDTQYF

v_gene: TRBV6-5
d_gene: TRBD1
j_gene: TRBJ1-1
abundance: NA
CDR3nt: TGTGCCAGCAGTTACGAGGGGGCTAGGGCTGAAGCTTTCTTT
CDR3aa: CASSYEGARAEAFF

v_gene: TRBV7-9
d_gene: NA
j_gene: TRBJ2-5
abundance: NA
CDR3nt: TGTGCCAGCAGCACAACCCGGACAGTCCCCGGGGAGACCCAGTACTTC
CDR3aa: CASSTTRTVPGETQYF

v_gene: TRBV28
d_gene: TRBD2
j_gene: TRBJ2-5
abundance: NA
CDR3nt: TGTGCCAGCAGTTTATTACCTAGCGGGGGGGCCGAGGTAATGGAGACCCAGTACTTC
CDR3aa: CASSLLPSGGAEVMETQYF

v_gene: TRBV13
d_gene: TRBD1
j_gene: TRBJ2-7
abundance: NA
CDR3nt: TGTGCCAGCAGCTTAGGACAGGGGGGCTACGAGCAGTACTTC
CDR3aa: CASSLGQGGYEQYF

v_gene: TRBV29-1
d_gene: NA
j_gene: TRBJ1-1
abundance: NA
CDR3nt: TGCAGCGCCCTCGGCGGTGAAGCTTTCTTT
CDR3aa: CSALGGEAFF

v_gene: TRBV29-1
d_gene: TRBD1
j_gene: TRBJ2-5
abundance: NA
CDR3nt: TGCAGCGTTGATCTGACGGGACAGAGAGAGACCCAGTACTTC
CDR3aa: CSVDLTGQRETQYF

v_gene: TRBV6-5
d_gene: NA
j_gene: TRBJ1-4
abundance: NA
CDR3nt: TGTGCCAGCAGTTACTCCTGGCAGGCCGAGGATGAAAAACTGTTTTTT
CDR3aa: CASSYSWQAEDEKLFF

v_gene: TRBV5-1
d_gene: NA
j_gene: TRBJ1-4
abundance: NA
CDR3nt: TGCGCCAGCAGCTTGGAGTTGACTAATGAAAAACTGTTTTTT
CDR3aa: CASSLELTNEKLFF

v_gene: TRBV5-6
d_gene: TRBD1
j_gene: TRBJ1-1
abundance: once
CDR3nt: TGTGCCAGCAGTTGGGACAGGACTAACACTGAAGCTTTCTTT
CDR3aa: CASSWDRTNTEAFF

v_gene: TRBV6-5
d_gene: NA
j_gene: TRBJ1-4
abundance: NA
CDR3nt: TGTGCCAGCAGTCCTGAGGGGCTTGGCAGGGAAAAACTGTTTTTT
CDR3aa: CASSPEGLGREKLFF

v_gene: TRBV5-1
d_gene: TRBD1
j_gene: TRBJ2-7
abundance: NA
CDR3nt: TGCGCCAGCAGCACCCGACAGGGAAGCTCCTACGAGCAGTACTTC
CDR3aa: CASSTRQGSSYEQYF

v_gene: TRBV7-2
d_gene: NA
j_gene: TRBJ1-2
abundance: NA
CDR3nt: TGTGCCAGCAGCTTGGGTTTCTTC
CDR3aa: CASSLGFF

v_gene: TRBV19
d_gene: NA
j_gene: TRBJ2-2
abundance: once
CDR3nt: TGTGCCAGTAGTCCTCGCCCAGGGGAGCTGTTTTTT
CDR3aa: CASSPRPGELFF

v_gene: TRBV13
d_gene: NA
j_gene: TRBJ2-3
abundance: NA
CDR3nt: TGTGCCAGCAGCTCACTTACTAGTGGTACGCAGTATTTT
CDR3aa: CASSSLTSGTQYF

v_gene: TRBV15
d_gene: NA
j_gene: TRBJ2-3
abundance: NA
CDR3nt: TGTGCCACCACGGCGGGAAACACAGATACGCAGTATTTT
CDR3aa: CATTAGNTDTQYF

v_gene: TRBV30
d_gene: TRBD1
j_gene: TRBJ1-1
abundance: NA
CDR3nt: TGTGCCTGGAGCGGGACAGTGGGCACTGAAGCTTTCTTT
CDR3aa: CAWSGTVGTEAFF

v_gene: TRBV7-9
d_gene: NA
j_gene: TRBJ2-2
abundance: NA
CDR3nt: TGTGCCAGCAGCTTAAAGTTCGAGACCGGGGAGCTGTTTTTT
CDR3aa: CASSLKFETGELFF

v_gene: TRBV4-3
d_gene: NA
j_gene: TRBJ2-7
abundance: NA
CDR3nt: TGCGCCAGCAGCCAAGTCGGGGGAGTGGGCTACGAGCAGTACTTC
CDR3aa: CASSQVGGVGYEQYF